The 12 T cell receptor beta chains presented below share a single source sample, sequenced in a study of cytomegalovirus exposure and HLA in healthy donors. The PCR ran on 60 Vbeta and 13 Jbeta primers. Clones were read by immunoSEQ multiplex PCR, and TCRdb kept only the in-frame ones, dropping some. The sample lists about 190,000 clones, approximately 70% occurring once. The specimen sequenced was PBMCs. The receptors here all came from a woman between 25 and 40 years old in good health and CMV-seropositive.

V and J are TRBV10-2 and TRBJ1-2, with D possibly TRBD1 on 5 matching bases. CDR1 is WSHSY and CDR2 is SAAADI in the germline V gene. V shed 4 bases and J shed 3 bases, with 9 bases lying between them. The CDR3 totals 13 residues. DNA of the CDR3: TGCGCCAGCAGTGTGTCCAGGGACTATGGCTACACCTTC. Its translation: CASSVSRDYGYTF.

The chain links TRBV13 to TRBJ2-7, with D possibly matching TRBD2 (5 bases). Germline V lookup: CDR1 PRHDT, CDR2 FYEKMQ (reference sequence). The ends were cut back, 4 bases at V and 0 bases at J, with 10 bases in the middle. The CDR3 covers 14 residues. The CDR3 bases are TGTGCCAGCAGCTCTACGGGAAGCTCCTACGAGCAGTACTTC. It codes for CASSSTGSSYEQYF.

This rearrangement joins TRBV2 to TRBJ2-2, with TRBD1 matching over 8 bases. The ends lost 7 bases at V and 5 bases at J; junction bases unmatched: 6. Germline V gene lookup returns CDR1 SNHLY and CDR2 FYNNEI. The CDR3 has 14 residues. Here the CDR3 reads CASKDRVGTGELFF. DNA of the CDR3: TGTGCCAGCAAGGACAGGGTAGGAACCGGGGAGCTGTTTTTT. Based on the CDR3 plus reference TRBV2 and TRBJ2-2, the full variable domain is EPEVTQTPSHQVTQMGQEVILRCVPISNHLYFYWYRQILGQKVEFLVSFYNNEISEKSEIFDDQFSVERPDGSNFTLKIRSTKLEDSAMYFCASKDRVGTGELFFGEGSRLTVL.

The chain links TRBV2 to TRBJ2-3, with TRBD2 matching over 10 bases. V lost 11 bases, J lost 5 bases, and 10 bases stayed unmatched. This CDR3 has 14 amino acids. Germline V CDR1 and CDR2: SNHLY, FYNNEI. CDR3 region: CACILAGSEDTQYF. CDR3 DNA: TGTGCCTGTATACTAGCGGGAAGCGAAGATACGCAGTATTTT.

The chain joins TRBV5-5 to TRBJ1-4; D might be TRBD1 (5 bases). CDR1 is SGHKS and CDR2 is YYEKEE in the germline V gene (reference sequence). The CDR3 totals 15 residues. Trimming removed 0 bases at V and 8 bases at J, with 14 bases between. CDR3 loop: CASSLAGGWGEKLFF. The CDR3 coding sequence is TGTGCCAGCAGCTTGGCGGGGGGATGGGGGGAAAAACTGTTTTTT.

J is TRBJ2-1 and V is TRBV25-1; D is perhaps TRBD2 (6 bases). Trimming left V 8 bases short and J 0 bases short, with 17 bases between. The germline CDR1 and CDR2 sequences are MGHDK and SYGVNS. This CDR3 spans 16 amino acids. CDR3 coding DNA: TGTGCCAGCGGGGTTTCGGAGGGAAGCTCCTACAATGAGCAGTTCTTC. As protein: CASGVSEGSSYNEQFF.

This chain uses TRBV2 with TRBJ1-1; no firm D call. V lost 9 bases and J 2 bases, leaving 10 bases between the germline ends. The CDR3 runs to 12 residues. Germline-derived CDR1 and CDR2 are SNHLY and FYNNEI. The DNA of the CDR3 is TGTGCCAGGCTACAGAGAAACACTGAAGCTTTCTTT. Translated, it gives CARLQRNTEAFF.

This rearrangement joins TRBV4-1 to TRBJ1-1; the match to TRBD1 covers 9 bases. The trim removed 6 bases at V and 5 bases at J, leaving 10 bases unmatched. This CDR3 is 15 amino acids long. Germline V gene lookup returns CDR1 MGHRA and CDR2 YSYEKL. CDR3 nucleotide sequence: TGCGCCAGCAGGGCAACAGGGGGCGCGGGTACTGAAGCTTTCTTT. It is translated as CASRATGGAGTEAFF.

The chain is built from TRBV7-9 and TRBJ2-1, with D uncertain. The CDR3 loop spans 14 amino acids. Germline CDR1 SEHNR, CDR2 FQNEAQ (reference sequence). V was clipped by 3 bases and J by 6 bases, with 12 bases between them. CDR3 loop: CASSFLEVGNEQFF. CDR3 DNA sequence: TGTGCCAGCAGCTTTCTCGAGGTGGGCAATGAGCAGTTCTTC.

The chain links TRBV15 to TRBJ2-1, with TRBD2 as a possible D gene (5 bases). V was cut by 1 base and J by 4 bases, with 5 bases left in between. Germline V gene sequence: CDR1 LNHNV, CDR2 YYDKDF (reference sequence). The CDR3 runs to 13 residues. The CDR3 loop reads CATSRAGYNEQFF. In DNA, the CDR3 is TGTGCCACCAGCAGAGCGGGGTACAATGAGCAGTTCTTC. Combining the CDR3 with reference TRBV15 and TRBJ2-1 gives the whole variable domain DAMVIQNPRYQVTQFGKPVTLSCSQTLNHNVMYWYQQKSSQAPKLLFHYYDKDFNNEADTPDNFQSRRPNTSFCFLDIRSPGLGDTAMYLCATSRAGYNEQFFGPGTRLTVL.

This clone occurred a few times. V and J are TRBV13 and TRBJ2-1; the D gene is possibly TRBD1 (6 bases). CDR1 and CDR2 from the germline V gene are PRHDT and FYEKMQ (reference sequence). CDR3 length: 15 residues. The V and J ends lost 3 bases and 0 bases respectively, with 9 bases between them. The CDR3 sequence: CASSFDRSSYNEQFF. CDR3 in DNA: TGTGCCAGCAGCTTCGACAGGAGCTCCTACAATGAGCAGTTCTTC.

This clone was observed a single time. The J gene is TRBJ2-7, the V gene TRBV15; D perhaps matches TRBD1 (6 bases). V was shortened by 8 bases and J by 4 bases, with 18 bases between the two germline ends. The CDR3 is 14 residues long. In germline, CDR1 is LNHNV, CDR2 YYDKDF (reference sequence). The CDR3, as DNA: TGTGCCACCGAAGCCCGGGACAACTCATACGAGCAGTACTTC. It encodes CATEARDNSYEQYF.